A selection of T cell receptor beta chains follows, all from one sample in a study of T cells after somatic rescue of genetic block. This table comes from immunoSEQ multiplex PCR, and its TCRdb copy is limited to in-frame clones, with some not included. The repertoire includes about 88,000 clones, 85% to 90% of them detected once, and roughly 1.7% sits in the top ten. The sequencing sample was made of peripheral blood mononuclear cells (PBMCs). All receptors derive from a woman in her late teens or twenties. The conserved cysteine and the conserved F or W are not part of the CDR3 here. The size of a clone is reported for some rows only, either as once, few or many, or as a class for expanded clones.

V gene	clone size	J gene	CDR3 protein
TRBV5-1	.	TRBJ2-7	ASSLVAGGPYEQY
TRBV30	.	TRBJ2-2	AWSSVNTGELF
TRBV6-5	.	TRBJ1-1	ASSYSGVRNTEAF
TRBV5-1	.	TRBJ2-6	ASRFSGPTGSGANVLT
TRBV6-6	.	TRBJ1-4	ASSFPTVEKLF
TRBV5-1	.	TRBJ1-5	ASSFGGSNQPQH
TRBV27	.	TRBJ2-3	ASFKDTQY
TRBV28	once	TRBJ2-2	ASSLVQGLNTGELF
TRBV6-4	.	TRBJ2-1	ASSDADRGQIGEQF
TRBV14	.	TRBJ1-5	ASSQGAENQPQH
TRBV5-4	.	TRBJ2-1	ASSFLAGSNEQF
TRBV7-2	.	TRBJ1-2	ASSSYPGTGD
TRBV4-2	.	TRBJ2-1	ASSGHTSSYNEQF